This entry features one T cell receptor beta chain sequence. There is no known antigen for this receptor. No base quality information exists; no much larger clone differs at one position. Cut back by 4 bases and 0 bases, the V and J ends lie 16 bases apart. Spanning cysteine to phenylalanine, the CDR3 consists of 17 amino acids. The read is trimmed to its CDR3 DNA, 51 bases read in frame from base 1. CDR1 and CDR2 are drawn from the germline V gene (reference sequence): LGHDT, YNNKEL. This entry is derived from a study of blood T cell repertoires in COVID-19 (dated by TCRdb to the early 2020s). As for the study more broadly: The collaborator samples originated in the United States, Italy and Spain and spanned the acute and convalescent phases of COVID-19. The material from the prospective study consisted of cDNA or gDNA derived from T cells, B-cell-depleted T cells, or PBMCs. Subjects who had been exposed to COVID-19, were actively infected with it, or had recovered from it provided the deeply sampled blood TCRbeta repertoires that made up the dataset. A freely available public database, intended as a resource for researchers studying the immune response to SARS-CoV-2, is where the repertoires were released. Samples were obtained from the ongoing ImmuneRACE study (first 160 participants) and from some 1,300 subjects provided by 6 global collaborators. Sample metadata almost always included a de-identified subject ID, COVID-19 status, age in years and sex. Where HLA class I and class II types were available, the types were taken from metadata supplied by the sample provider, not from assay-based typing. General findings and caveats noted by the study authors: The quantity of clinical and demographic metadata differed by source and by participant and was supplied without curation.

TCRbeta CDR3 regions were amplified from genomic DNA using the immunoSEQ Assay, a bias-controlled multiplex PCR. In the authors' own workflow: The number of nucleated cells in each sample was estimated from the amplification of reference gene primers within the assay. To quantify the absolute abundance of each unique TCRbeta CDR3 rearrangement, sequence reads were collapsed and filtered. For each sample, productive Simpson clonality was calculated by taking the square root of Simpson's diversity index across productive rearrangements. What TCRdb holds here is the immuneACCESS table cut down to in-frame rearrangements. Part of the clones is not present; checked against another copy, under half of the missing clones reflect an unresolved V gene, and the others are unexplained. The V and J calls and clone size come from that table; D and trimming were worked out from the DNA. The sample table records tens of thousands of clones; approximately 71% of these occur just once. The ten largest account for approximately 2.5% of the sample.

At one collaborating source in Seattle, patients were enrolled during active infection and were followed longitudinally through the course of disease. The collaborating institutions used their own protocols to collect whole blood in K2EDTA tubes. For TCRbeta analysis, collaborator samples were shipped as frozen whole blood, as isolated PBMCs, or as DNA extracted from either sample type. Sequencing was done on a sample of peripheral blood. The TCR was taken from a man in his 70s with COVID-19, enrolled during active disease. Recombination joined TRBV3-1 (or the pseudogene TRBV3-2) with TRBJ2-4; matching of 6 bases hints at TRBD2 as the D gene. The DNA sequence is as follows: TGTGCCAGCAGCCCCGAAGGCGGGACCTTAGCCAAAAACATTCAGTACTTC. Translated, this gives CASSPEGGTLAKNIQYF.